What follows are 15 T cell receptor beta chains derived from one specimen sequenced in a study of T cell repertoires in cytomegalovirus infection (dated by TCRdb to between 2018 and 2020). The reads were generated on an Illumina HiSeq 1500. TCRdb's own reprocessing of the public reads used fastp at Q25 and MiXCR and kept productive beta chains. When rows share a CDR3 protein, they turn into one entry using the most common DNA and genes. The sample includes hundreds of thousands of distinct CDR3 sequences, with 20% to 25% observed a single time. The ten top clones hold around 7.6% of the sample. The sequencing input was CD8+ T cells from PBMCs. Receptors originate from a human donor in good health (CMV status not recorded). Some clones in this sample may be carry-over from other donors' samples.

CDR3 region: CATSFGLNSYNEQFF. In DNA form, the CDR3 reads TGTGCCACCAGCTTCGGACTCAACTCCTACAATGAGCAGTTCTTC. The chain uses TRBV15 and TRBJ2-1; TRBD2 is a possible D gene (5 bases). The length of the CDR3 is 15 residues. Germline lookup yields CDR1 LNHNV and CDR2 YYDKDF (reference sequence). V was shortened by 5 bases and J by 0 bases, with 11 bases between the two germline ends.

The V gene is TRBV2, the J gene TRBJ2-1; weak D call: TRBD2 (5 bases). This CDR3 has 15 residues. Deletions cut 5 bases from V and 4 bases from J, with 15 bases between. In germline, CDR1 is SNHLY, CDR2 FYNNEI. The CDR3 DNA reads TGTGCCAGCAGTCGCGGGTTTTCCCCTTACAATGAGCAGTTCTTC. This gives the protein CASSRGFSPYNEQFF.

The chain carries TRBV20-1 and TRBJ1-1; D may be TRBD1 (5 bases). V shed 6 bases and J shed 4 bases, with 15 bases lying between them. Looked up from germline, CDR1 is DFQATT and CDR2 is SNEGSKA (reference sequence). The CDR3 has 13 amino acids. The CDR3 DNA sequence: TGCAGTGCCTTAGGGGTGATGGGCACTGAAGCTTTCTTT. Protein sequence: CSALGVMGTEAFF.

A remark on this clonotype: Given a much more abundant clone one base away, this may be a read error. The rearrangement joins TRBV12-5 to TRBJ2-1; perhaps TRBD2 as D (5 bases). The CDR3 sequence is 12 residues long. The germline gives CDR1 LGHNT, CDR2 FRNRAP. The CDR3 nucleotides read TGTACTAGTGGTTCCGGCCCTAATGAGCAGTTCTTC. It encodes CTSGSGPNEQFF.

This clonotype was seen more than once but under ten times. The genes are TRBV6-6 and TRBJ2-5; 12 positions agree with TRBD2. CDR1 and CDR2 from the germline V gene are MNHNY and SVGAGI (reference sequence). V shed 7 bases and J 5 bases; nucleotides not matched to a gene: 11. The CDR3 extends over 16 amino acids. The CDR3 here is CASTLLAGGRGETQYF. The DNA of the CDR3 is TGTGCCAGCACCCTACTAGCGGGGGGTCGCGGTGAGACCCAGTACTTC.

The CDR3 DNA reads as TGTGCCACCAGCGCACGGGGCGGCACTGAAGCTTTCTTT. Protein product: CATSARGGTEAFF. J is TRBJ1-1 and V is TRBV15; possibly TRBD1 for D (5 bases). The CDR3 covers 13 residues. CDR1 and CDR2 from the germline V gene are LNHNV and YYDKDF (reference sequence). V was cut by 5 bases and J by 4 bases, with 11 bases left in between.

This clonotype was counted at least ten times. The junction departs from germline at one end; a sequencing error may be responsible. V usage is TRBV7-9 and J usage is TRBJ1-2, with a possible D match to TRBD1 (5 bases). Germline lookup yields CDR1 SEHNR and CDR2 FQNEAQ (reference sequence). The CDR3 has 15 amino acids. The DNA of the CDR3 is TGCTGGACGGGGGATGGACTATTCTTTCGCTATGGCTACACCTTC. Encoded protein: CWTGDGLFFRYGYTF.

The chain links TRBV29-1 to TRBJ2-1; D possibly corresponds to TRBD2 (6 bases). Germline loops: CDR1 SQVTM, CDR2 ANQGSEA. This CDR3 is 13 amino acids long. V dropped 7 bases and J dropped 3 bases, with 13 bases sitting between them. The CDR3 coding sequence is TGCAGCGGGAGGGACGGACGCTACAATGAGCAGTTCTTC. This encodes CSGRDGRYNEQFF.

This clonotype was seen at least ten times. The CDR3 sequence: CASSLNGGPYTGELFF. In nucleotides, the CDR3 is TGTGCCAGCAGCTTAAACGGGGGGCCATACACCGGGGAGCTGTTTTTT. This chain links TRBV7-3 with TRBJ2-2; possible D gene TRBD2, 7 bases. The CDR3 sequence is 16 residues long. From germline, CDR1 is SGHTA and CDR2 FQGTGA. Trimming cost V 1 base and J 3 bases, with 12 bases left between them.

The chain recombines TRBV19 with TRBJ2-5; D ambiguous. Trimming shortened V by 3 bases and J by 5 bases, and 10 bases separated the two germline ends. Germline values: CDR1 LNHDA, CDR2 SQIVND (reference sequence). The CDR3 spans 13 residues. CDR3 protein: CASSMKGEETQYF. CDR3 nucleotide sequence: TGTGCCAGTAGTATGAAGGGCGAGGAGACCCAGTACTTC.

This clonotype came up many times. The chain recombines TRBV7-6 with TRBJ2-2; TRBD1 aligns across 11 bases. J gave up 4 bases and V 5 bases, and 3 bases lay outside the gene matches. The CDR3 is 15 amino acids. Germline values: CDR1 SGHVS, CDR2 FNYEAQ. The CDR3 nucleotides read TGTGCCAGCAGCCCCGGGACAGGGGGCACCGGGGAGCTGTTTTTT. This translates into CASSPGTGGTGELFF.

This clonotype has only a few counts. The chain uses TRBV29-1 and TRBJ2-1, with D perhaps TRBD2 (6 bases). Germline V lookup: CDR1 SQVTM, CDR2 ANQGSEA. This CDR3 comprises 16 residues. Trimming removed 6 bases from V and 1 base from J, with 19 bases in between. The CDR3 protein is CSVLGEEGRSYNEQFF. Here the CDR3 DNA reads TGCAGCGTATTGGGTGAGGAGGGTAGGTCCTACAATGAGCAGTTCTTC.

The chain has TRBV6-2 or TRBV6-3 and TRBJ1-5; TRBD1 might be the D (5 bases). Germline V lookup: CDR1 MNHEY, CDR2 SVGEGT. This CDR3 comprises 14 residues. V lost 2 bases to trimming and J lost 8 bases, with 13 bases between them. For the CDR3, the DNA is TGTGCCAGCAGTTACGTGGGGGAGAGTAAGCCCCAGCATTTT. Its protein product is CASSYVGESKPQHF.

This clonotype was counted ten times or more. J is TRBJ2-5 and V is TRBV7-6; TRBD2 matches at 12 bases. The CDR3 loop spans 18 amino acids. The junction had 14 bases not matched to a gene; V was cut back by 5 bases and J by 4 bases. Germline V CDR1 and CDR2: SGHVS, FNYEAQ. This chain's CDR3 is CASSPTRPLLAGGETQYF. The CDR3 DNA sequence: TGTGCCAGCAGCCCGACGAGACCTTTACTAGCGGGGGGAGAGACCCAGTACTTC.

A few counts support this clonotype. The gene calls are TRBV29-1 and TRBJ2-3, with D perhaps being TRBD1 or TRBD2 (6 bases each). The CDR3 consists of 17 residues. V was trimmed by 3 bases and J by 6 bases, leaving 25 bases between them. The germline V gene has CDR1 SQVTM and CDR2 ANQGSEA. The CDR3 loop reads CSVEARRVAETGDTQYF. The DNA of the CDR3 is TGCAGCGTTGAGGCCCGAAGGGTAGCGGAAACAGGGGATACGCAGTATTTT.